The 3 T cell receptor beta chains below come from one sample, sequenced in a study of immune evolution from preneoplasia to lung adenocarcinoma. TCRdb's table, derived via immunoSEQ multiplex PCR, lists solely in-frame clones and lacks some. Of about 14,000 clones in the sample, around 80% were seen once. The sequenced material came from FFPE minimally invasive lung adenocarcinoma tissue. The receptors derive from a person aged 65-85 years with lung adenocarcinoma.

The rearrangement links TRBV7-2 to TRBJ2-7; 12 positions agree with TRBD2. This CDR3 is built from 14 residues. Trimming removed 7 bases from V and 3 bases from J; junction bases left unmatched: 4. Germline V gene data show CDR1 as SGHTA and CDR2 as FQGNSA. Here the CDR3 reads CASKRTSGIYEQYF. For the CDR3, the DNA is TGTGCCAGCAAAAGGACTAGCGGGATCTACGAGCAGTACTTC. The full variable domain, its missing parts supplied by reference TRBV7-2 and TRBJ2-7, is GAGVSQSPSNKVTEKGKDVELRCDPISGHTALYWYRQSLGQGLEFLIYFQGNSAPDKSGLPSDRFSAERTGGSVSTLTIQRTQQEDSAVYLCASKRTSGIYEQYFGPGTRLTVT.

The CDR3 here is CASGQGGTEAFF. CDR3 DNA: TGCGCCAGCGGACAGGGTGGCACTGAAGCTTTCTTT. The chain employs TRBV5-1 and TRBJ1-1, with 8 bases lining up with TRBD1. The trim removed 7 bases at V and 4 bases at J, leaving 3 bases unmatched. The CDR3 has 12 residues. Germline V gene sequence: CDR1 SGHRS, CDR2 YFSETQ.

DNA of the CDR3: TGTGCCAGTAGCGGACGACAGGGGTTCTATGGCTACACCTTC. This sequence encodes CASSGRQGFYGYTF. This chain joins TRBV19 and TRBJ1-2; 8 bases are a match to TRBD1. V lost 6 bases and J lost 4; bases outside the gene matches: 7. Germline loops: CDR1 LNHDA, CDR2 SQIVND (reference sequence). The CDR3 contains 14 residues. The whole variable domain, filled in from reference TRBV19 and TRBJ1-2, reads DGGITQSPKYLFRKEGQNVTLSCEQNLNHDAMYWYRQDPGQGLRLIYYSQIVNDFQKGDIAEGYSVSREKKESFPLTVTSAQKNPTAFYLCASSGRQGFYGYTFGSGTRLTVV.